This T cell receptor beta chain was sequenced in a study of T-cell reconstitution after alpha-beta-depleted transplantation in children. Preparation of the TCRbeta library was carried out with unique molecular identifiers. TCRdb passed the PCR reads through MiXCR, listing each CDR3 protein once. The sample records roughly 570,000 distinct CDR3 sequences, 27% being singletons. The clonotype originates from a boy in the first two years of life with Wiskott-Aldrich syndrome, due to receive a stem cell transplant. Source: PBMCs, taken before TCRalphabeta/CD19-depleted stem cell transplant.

In nucleotides, the CDR3 is TGCAGTGCCACTACCTCTAGCGGGAGCTCCTACGAGCAGTACTTC. This sequence encodes CSATTSSGSSYEQYF. The genes are TRBV20-1 and TRBJ2-7; TRBD2 matches 10 bases. Per the germline V gene, CDR1 is DFQATT and CDR2 is SNEGSKA (reference sequence). The CDR3 totals 15 residues. Unmatched junction bases numbered 8, after V lost 6 bases and J lost 0 bases.